This TCR beta chain was captured in a study of Ad26.COV2.S vaccination and SARS-CoV-2 variants. Study-level background: The study gave Ad26.COV2.S intramuscularly, once or twice 56 days apart.

Study-wide results and caveats: Compared with placebo recipients, vaccine recipients had higher spike-specific TCR breadth.

V was cut by 3 bases and J by 4 bases, with 6 bases left in between. This CDR3 region has 12 residues. Germline V gene data show CDR1 as PRHDT and CDR2 as FYEKMQ (reference sequence). On this clone itself: The antigen is unknown.

Treatment specified: around 19 received Ad26.COV2.S at low or high dose, single or two shots; five or six received placebo; per-sample allocation not given. Sampling took place 63 days after the first vaccine or placebo injection. Wuhan-strain spike was delivered by a replication-incompetent Ad26 vector. Measured with immunoSEQ multiplex PCR; TCRdb has only the in-frame clones, and not every one. The sample lists around 300,000 clones, roughly nine tenths occurring once. The chain carries TRBV13 and TRBJ1-1; D is unresolved. The source material was peripheral blood, sampled in a trial of Ad26.COV2.S vaccine versus placebo. This TCR derives from a person between 18 and 65 years old who received the Ad26.COV2.S COVID-19 vaccine or a placebo. CDR3 nucleotides: TGTGCCAGCAGCTTGCCGGGCACTGAAGCTTTCTTT. Amino acid sequence: CASSLPGTEAFF.